The 6 T cell receptor beta chains listed next were all sequenced from one sample in a study of blood T cell repertoires in COVID-19. Clones were sequenced by immunoSEQ multiplex PCR, and TCRdb holds only the in-frame ones, with some missing. The sample shows 360,000 or so clones, roughly 86% of them seen only once. Input material: PBMCs or T cells enriched from blood (not recorded which). These receptor sequences come from a woman in her thirties who had been exposed to COVID-19.

The V gene is TRBV2, the J gene TRBJ1-5; the D gene is possibly TRBD1 (5 bases). There are 16 residues in the CDR3. Germline CDR1 and CDR2: SNHLY and FYNNEI. Trimming removed 2 bases from V and 3 bases from J, with 14 bases in between. CDR3 sequence: CASSEQAGNNNQPQHF. The CDR3 DNA follows: TGTGCCAGCAGTGAACAGGCAGGGAACAACAATCAGCCCCAGCATTTT.

This clone was detected a few times. V and J are TRBV12-3 or TRBV12-4 and TRBJ1-1; D is unclear. The CDR3 has 13 amino acids. V shed 5 bases and J shed 2 bases, with 9 bases lying between them. In nucleotides, the CDR3 is TGTGCCAGCAGTCCAGAGGTTAACACTGAAGCTTTCTTT. It translates to CASSPEVNTEAFF.

The chain employs TRBV11-3 and TRBJ2-6, with TRBD2 as a possible D gene (7 bases). Germline V gene data show CDR1 as SGHNT and CDR2 as YENEEA. V was clipped by 2 bases and J by 1 base, with 15 bases between them. The length of the CDR3 is 18 residues. The CDR3: CASSLFIGGVSGANVLTF. The CDR3 bases are TGTGCCAGCAGCTTATTCATAGGGGGGGTTTCTGGGGCCAACGTCCTGACTTTC.

A remark on this clone: The same CDR3 also results from other DNA sequences found in this sample. CDR3 region: CASSSGLAGQETQYF. DNA of the CDR3: TGCGCCAGCAGCTCAGGACTAGCGGGACAAGAGACCCAGTACTTC. The chain links TRBV5-1 to TRBJ2-5; 12 nucleotides match TRBD2. V shed 3 bases, J shed 2 bases, and the junction held 2 bases outside the gene matches. This CDR3 has 15 residues. Germline assignment: CDR1 SGHRS and CDR2 YFSETQ.

The chain combines TRBV19 with TRBJ1-4, with TRBD1 matching over 9 bases. Trimming removed 7 bases from V and 9 bases from J; junction bases left unmatched: 9. This CDR3 contains 14 residues. Germline CDR1 LNHDA, CDR2 SQIVND (reference sequence). CDR3 DNA sequence: TGTGCCAGTATGACGGGACAGGGTATAAAAAAACTGTTTTTT. It codes for CASMTGQGIKKLFF.

The rearrangement uses TRBV30 and TRBJ2-5; D possibly corresponds to TRBD2 (6 bases). Germline V gene lookup returns CDR1 GTSNPN and CDR2 SVGIG (reference sequence). The CDR3 is made up of 14 amino acids. V was shortened by 2 bases and J by 2 bases, with 12 bases between the two germline ends. CDR3 bases: TGTGCCTGGAGTCCCCCGGGACTTCAAGAGACCCAGTACTTC. It yields the protein CAWSPPGLQETQYF.